These 32 T cell receptor beta chains share one sample of origin, sequenced in a study of blood T cell repertoires in COVID-19. Produced via immunoSEQ multiplex PCR; TCRdb's table is partial and in-frame only. The sample carries roughly 65,000 clones, 80% to 85% recorded once. Sequenced: peripheral blood. The receptors were sampled from a man of 80 years or more with acute or convalescent COVID-19.

The chain employs TRBV4-3 and TRBJ2-3; perhaps TRBD2 as D (5 bases). The CDR3 length is 13 residues. V gave up 4 bases and J gave up 8 bases, with 13 bases separating them. In germline, CDR1 is LGHNA, CDR2 YSLEER. The CDR3 sequence: CASSPVAGLTQYF. The CDR3 region has the DNA TGCGCCAGCAGCCCCGTCGCAGGACTTACGCAGTATTTT.

The chain has TRBV18 and TRBJ1-6; 9 bases agree with TRBD1. The V and J ends lost 4 bases and 6 bases, in that order; junction bases with no gene match: 4. The CDR3 is 15 amino acids. The germline V gene encodes CDR1 KGHSH and CDR2 LQKENI. The DNA of the CDR3 is TGTGCCAGCTCACTCACGGGACAGGGTAATTCACCCCTCCACTTT. Its translation is CASSLTGQGNSPLHF.

This chain joins TRBV4-3 and TRBJ2-7; D perhaps matches TRBD2 (5 bases). Deletions cut 3 bases from V and 3 bases from J, with 18 bases between. Germline CDR1 is LGHNA and CDR2 is YSLEER. The CDR3 spans 16 residues. CDR3 sequence (DNA): TGCGCCAGCAGCCAGGGCCGGGATATCGGTATCTACGAGCAGTACTTC. Translated: CASSQGRDIGIYEQYF.

This clone was seen only once. This chain uses TRBV5-6 with TRBJ1-4; D unresolved. The ends were cut back, 0 bases at V and 8 bases at J, with 8 bases in the middle. The CDR3 is 13 residues long. Germline loops: CDR1 SGHDT, CDR2 YYEEEE. CDR3 DNA sequence: TGTGCCAGCAGCTTGGCCGGTACGGAAAAACTGTTTTTT. Its translation is CASSLAGTEKLFF.

The genes are TRBV30 and TRBJ1-1; D gene ambiguous. This CDR3 is 13 amino acids long. Germline V lookup: CDR1 GTSNPN, CDR2 SVGIG (reference sequence). V lost 3 bases, J lost 0 bases, and 8 bases lay in between. As DNA, the CDR3 is TGTGCCTGGAGGTCCAATTTGAACACTGAAGCTTTCTTT. It specifies CAWRSNLNTEAFF.

This sequence joins TRBV7-9 and TRBJ2-7; 8 positions match TRBD2. The CDR3 loop spans 13 amino acids. The V gene's germline CDR1 is SEHNR and CDR2 FQNEAQ (reference sequence). V dropped 5 bases and J dropped 9; count of bases not matched to a gene: 9. CDR3 nucleotide sequence: TGTGCCAGCAGCATCACCGGGACTAGTTGGCAGTACTTC. This codes for CASSITGTSWQYF.

The chain is built from TRBV6-6 and TRBJ2-6, with a possible D match to TRBD1 (6 bases). Per germline, CDR1 MNHNY and CDR2 SVGAGI (reference sequence). V dropped 5 bases and J dropped 0 bases, with 14 bases sitting between them. This CDR3 is 17 amino acids long. CDR3 in amino acids: CASSGSLRGSGANVLTF. The CDR3 nucleotides read TGTGCCAGCAGTGGATCCCTCAGGGGCTCTGGGGCCAACGTCCTGACTTTC.

J is TRBJ1-5 and V is TRBV2; D is ambiguous. The germline V and J ends were trimmed by 1 base and 0 bases, with 13 bases remaining between them. This CDR3 has 17 amino acids. Germline V gene data show CDR1 as SNHLY and CDR2 as FYNNEI. CDR3 coding DNA: TGTGCCAGCAGTGAAGGGGGAGTTTACTATAGCAATCAGCCCCAGCATTTT. Translation gives CASSEGGVYYSNQPQHF.

J is TRBJ1-1 and V is TRBV6-5, with TRBD1 identical over 7 bases. The CDR3 contains 15 residues. V shed 2 bases, J shed 5 bases, and the junction held 8 bases outside the gene matches. Looked up from germline, CDR1 is MNHEY and CDR2 is SVGAGI. Written as DNA, the CDR3 is TGTGCCAGCAGTTACATTGTCAGGGGGGTGACTGAAGCTTTCTTT. This sequence encodes CASSYIVRGVTEAFF.

The chain combines TRBV4-2 with TRBJ1-2; TRBD1 matches 7 bases. The CDR3 runs 15 residues. CDR1 is LGHNA and CDR2 is YNFKEQ in the germline V gene. V shed 3 bases, J shed 2 bases, and the junction held 6 bases outside the gene matches. The CDR3 reads CASSQWGQINYGYTF. CDR3 bases: TGTGCCAGCAGCCAGTGGGGACAGATCAACTATGGCTACACCTTC.

This clone has only a few counts. This chain joins TRBV2 and TRBJ1-2; unclear D gene. This CDR3 has 16 amino acids. Germline CDR1 SNHLY, CDR2 FYNNEI. The ends were cut back, 0 bases at V and 0 bases at J, with 11 bases in the middle. The CDR3 spells CASSEASRTANYGYTF. CDR3 DNA: TGTGCCAGCAGTGAAGCTAGCAGGACTGCTAACTATGGCTACACCTTC.

J is TRBJ2-2 and V is TRBV2, with D perhaps TRBD1 (5 bases). The CDR3 consists of 15 residues. CDR1 is SNHLY, CDR2 FYNNEI, per germline. V was clipped by 8 bases and J by 0 bases, with 13 bases between them. The CDR3 region is CASSSRTTNTGELFF. CDR3 nucleotide sequence: TGTGCCAGCTCTTCGAGGACAACGAACACCGGGGAGCTGTTTTTT.

This clone showed up just a few times. This chain uses TRBV3-1 (or the pseudogene TRBV3-2) with TRBJ2-3; TRBD1 aligns across 8 bases. Germline V lookup: CDR1 LGHDT, CDR2 YNNKEL (reference sequence). V dropped 4 bases and J dropped 2; count of bases not matched to a gene: 5. This CDR3 is built from 15 residues. CDR3 protein: CASSLGQGFTDTQYF. In nucleotides, the CDR3 is TGTGCCAGCAGCCTTGGACAGGGATTCACAGATACGCAGTATTTT.

The rearrangement links TRBV12-3 or TRBV12-4 to TRBJ2-7; possibly TRBD2 for D (5 bases). Trimming removed 6 bases at V and 1 base at J, with 10 bases between. This CDR3 is 13 amino acids long. CDR3 protein: CASRSSGSYEQYF. The CDR3 DNA sequence: TGTGCCAGCAGGTCCTCGGGGTCCTACGAGCAGTACTTC.

The chain employs TRBV6-2 or TRBV6-3 and TRBJ2-7; 14 bases map to TRBD2. The CDR3 totals 17 residues. The germline gives CDR1 MNHEY, CDR2 SVGEGT. Germline trimming cut 2 bases from V and 0 bases from J; bases unmatched to any gene: 3. As DNA, the CDR3 is TGTGCCAGCAGTTACCAGACTAGCGGGAGGGACTCCTACGAGCAGTACTTC. Translating it yields CASSYQTSGRDSYEQYF.

Only a few counts were recorded for this clone. V usage is TRBV7-2 and J usage is TRBJ2-1; TRBD1 matches 7 bases. This CDR3 is 15 amino acids long. The V gene end was trimmed by 1 base and the J gene end by 7 bases; junction bases not matched to a gene: 7. Germline CDR1 SGHTA, CDR2 FQGNSA. The CDR3 coding sequence is TGTGCCAGCAGCTTAGACAGGGGTGGTTTTAATGAGCAGTTCTTC. Translated, it gives CASSLDRGGFNEQFF. The whole variable domain, filled in from reference TRBV7-2 and TRBJ2-1, reads GAGVSQSPSNKVTEKGKDVELRCDPISGHTALYWYRQSLGQGLEFLIYFQGNSAPDKSGLPSDRFSAERTGGSVSTLTIQRTQQEDSAVYLCASSLDRGGFNEQFFGPGTRLTVL.

This clone was recorded a few times. The chain links TRBV4-1 to TRBJ2-7; unclear D gene. Germline-derived CDR1 and CDR2 are MGHRA and YSYEKL. The CDR3 consists of 15 residues. Trimming took 5 bases from V and 3 from J, leaving 17 bases between them. The CDR3 sequence is CASSAQRNLGYEQYF. The CDR3 DNA is TGCGCCAGCAGCGCCCAGAGGAACCTAGGCTACGAGCAGTACTTC.

This clone showed up many times. This chain links TRBV5-5 with TRBJ2-5, with 8 bases matching TRBD2. This CDR3 has 15 residues. V shed 2 bases, J shed 3 bases, and the junction held 6 bases outside the gene matches. CDR1 and CDR2 from the germline V gene are SGHKS and YYEKEE (reference sequence). The chain's CDR3 is CASSFSGTREETQYF. The CDR3 coding sequence is TGTGCCAGCAGCTTCTCCGGGACTAGAGAAGAGACCCAGTACTTC. Full variable domain (missing parts from reference TRBV5-5 and TRBJ2-5): DAGVTQSPTHLIKTRGQQVTLRCSPISGHKSVSWYQQVLGQGPQFIFQYYEKEERGRGNFPDRFSARQFPNYSSELNVNALLLGDSALYLCASSFSGTREETQYFGPGTRLLVL.

This clone was seen only a few times. V gene TRBV19 combines with J gene TRBJ2-2; 9 nucleotides line up with TRBD2. The CDR3 loop spans 14 amino acids. The V gene's germline CDR1 is LNHDA and CDR2 SQIVND (reference sequence). V gave up 3 bases and J gave up 6 bases; unmatched junction bases: 2. In DNA, the CDR3 is TGTGCCAGTAGTATTACTAGCGGGTCCGGGGAGCTGTTTTTT. Its protein is CASSITSGSGELFF.

The CDR3 sequence is CSVSTSGTRDTQYF. Here the CDR3 DNA reads TGCAGCGTTTCGACTAGCGGGACTCGTGATACGCAGTATTTT. The chain combines TRBV29-1 with TRBJ2-3; 11 nucleotides line up with TRBD2. This CDR3 has 14 residues. Germline V gives CDR1 SQVTM, CDR2 ANQGSEA. V gave up 5 bases and J gave up 6 bases; unmatched junction bases: 7.

CDR3 residues: CASSQQRGGYYEQYF. CDR3 in DNA: TGCGCCAGCAGCCAACAGCGTGGAGGGTACTACGAGCAGTACTTC. The genes are TRBV4-3 and TRBJ2-7; TRBD2 is a possible D gene (6 bases). V was trimmed by 2 bases and J by 3 bases, leaving 14 bases between them. The germline gives CDR1 LGHNA, CDR2 YSLEER. The CDR3 length is 15 residues.

The V gene is TRBV27, the J gene TRBJ1-6; maybe TRBD1 (6 bases). Germline-derived CDR1 and CDR2 are MNHEY and SMNVEV (reference sequence). This CDR3 has 14 residues. Trimming left V 5 bases short and J 4 bases short, with 9 bases between. DNA for the CDR3: TGTGCCAGCAGTCAGACAGGTTATAATTCACCCCTCCACTTT. As protein: CASSQTGYNSPLHF.

The chain carries TRBV7-8 and TRBJ2-1; 7 nucleotides line up with TRBD2. V trimming: 5 bases; J trimming: 1 base; junction bases outside the gene matches: 8. Germline V CDR1 and CDR2: SGHVS, FQNEAQ. This CDR3 has 16 residues. CDR3 amino acids: CASSRDTSESYNEQFF. CDR3 coding DNA: TGTGCCAGCAGCCGAGATACTAGCGAGTCCTACAATGAGCAGTTCTTC.

This clone was recorded once. The chain carries TRBV5-1 and TRBJ2-7; no firm D call. In germline, CDR1 is SGHRS, CDR2 YFSETQ. This CDR3 region has 15 residues. V gave up 0 bases and J gave up 8 bases, with 18 bases separating them. The chain's CDR3 is CASSLEPTATHKQYF. The DNA of the CDR3 is TGCGCCAGCAGCTTGGAGCCGACTGCTACCCACAAGCAGTACTTC. The complete variable domain, with remaining parts taken from reference TRBV5-1 and TRBJ2-7, reads KAGVTQTPRYLIKTRGQQVTLSCSPISGHRSVSWYQQTPGQGLQFLFEYFSETQRNKGNFPGRFSGRQFSNSRSEMNVSTLELGDSALYLCASSLEPTATHKQYFGPGTRLTVT.

This clone was found a few times. The CDR3 spells CATSRRTGGAEGYGYTF. In DNA, the CDR3 is TGTGCCACCAGCAGAAGGACAGGGGGCGCAGAGGGCTATGGCTACACCTTC. The gene calls are TRBV15 and TRBJ1-2; 11 bases are shared with TRBD1. The germline V gene has CDR1 LNHNV and CDR2 YYDKDF (reference sequence). Trimming cost V 2 bases and J 4 bases; bases outside gene matches: 9. The CDR3 has 17 residues.

The gene calls are TRBV19 and TRBJ2-7; no reliable D call. This CDR3 is built from 15 residues. V lost 6 bases and J lost 3, with 18 bases in between. CDR1 is LNHDA and CDR2 is SQIVND in the germline V gene (reference sequence). CDR3 residues: CASRPRSPEDYEQYF. CDR3 bases: TGTGCCAGTAGGCCTAGGTCGCCCGAAGACTACGAGCAGTACTTC.

The chain couples TRBV5-6 to TRBJ2-1, with 7 bases aligning to TRBD2. V was clipped by 5 bases and J by 7 bases; unmatched bases: 18. Germline lookup yields CDR1 SGHDT and CDR2 YYEEEE. The CDR3 covers 17 residues. Here the CDR3 reads CASRPRPGTTQRNEQFF. DNA of the CDR3: TGTGCCAGCAGACCGCGTCCCGGGACTACACAGAGGAATGAGCAGTTCTTC.

The chain couples TRBV3-1 (or the pseudogene TRBV3-2) to TRBJ2-3; D gene ambiguous. Trimming removed 3 bases from V and 0 bases from J, with 4 bases in between. Germline lookup yields CDR1 LGHDT and CDR2 YNNKEL (reference sequence). CDR3 size: 13 residues. DNA of the CDR3: TGTGCCAGCAGCCATCTAAGCACAGATACGCAGTATTTT. Translation gives CASSHLSTDTQYF.

V and J are TRBV14 and TRBJ1-1; D is ambiguous. Trimming took off 1 base at V and 6 bases at J, with 12 bases between the two ends. Looked up from germline, CDR1 is SGHDN and CDR2 is FVKESK. The CDR3 spans 14 residues. For the CDR3, the DNA is TGTGCCAGCAGCCAAGGCCTCGGGAATCCTGAAGCTTTCTTT. Amino acid sequence: CASSQGLGNPEAFF.

The rearrangement uses TRBV24-1 and TRBJ2-7; TRBD1 is a possible D gene (6 bases). Germline V lookup: CDR1 KGHDR, CDR2 SFDVKD. V was clipped by 3 bases and J by 3 bases, with 11 bases between them. This CDR3 is built from 14 residues. The DNA for the CDR3 is TGTGCCACCAGTGATGCAGGGGCCGACTACGAGCAGTACTTC. Protein: CATSDAGADYEQYF.

The CDR3 protein is CASSSDSRTGELFF. The CDR3 bases are TGTGCCAGCAGCTCGGACAGCCGAACCGGGGAGCTGTTTTTT. This chain joins TRBV7-9 and TRBJ2-2, with a tentative D call TRBD1 (6 bases). Germline CDR1 SEHNR, CDR2 FQNEAQ (reference sequence). V gave up 4 bases and J gave up 5 bases, with 11 bases separating them. This CDR3 region has 14 residues. The full variable domain, with the rest looked up from reference TRBV7-9 and TRBJ2-2, is DTGVSQNPRHKITKRGQNVTFRCDPISEHNRLYWYRQTLGQGPEFLTYFQNEAQLEKSRLLSDRFSAERPKGSFSTLEIQRTEQGDSAMYLCASSSDSRTGELFFGEGSRLTVL.

The genes are TRBV19 and TRBJ2-3; maybe TRBD1 (6 bases). The ends were cut back, 9 bases at V and 0 bases at J, with 13 bases in the middle. The CDR3 is made up of 14 amino acids. Germline V gives CDR1 LNHDA, CDR2 SQIVND (reference sequence). For the CDR3, the DNA is TGTGCCAGCCAGGGGCTTATTAGCACAGATACGCAGTATTTT. Encoded protein: CASQGLISTDTQYF.